A selection of T cell receptor beta chains follows, all from one sample in a study of blood T cell repertoires in COVID-19. Assay: immunoSEQ multiplex PCR; the TCRdb copy retains only in-frame clones and omits some. Here the sample spans roughly 190,000 clones, 80% to 90% being singletons. What was sequenced was peripheral blood. The receptors shown here come from a woman between 65 and 79 years old with COVID-19, enrolled during active disease. The CDR3 runs from the conserved cysteine through the conserved F or W. Each record gives: V gene, clone size, D gene, J gene, CDR3 protein, CDR3 DNA. The D gene is left open where the match is weak. Clone size is given for some rows only: seen once, a few or many times, or a class if the clone is expanded.

>TRBV11-3|-|-|TRBJ2-7
CASSLSPAREQYF
TGTGCCAGCAGCTTGAGCCCTGCACGAGAGCAGTACTTC
>TRBV6-2/TRBV6-3|-|TRBD1|TRBJ1-3
CASSTRDRGNTIYF
TGTGCCAGCAGTACCCGGGACAGAGGAAACACCATATATTTT
>TRBV29-1|-|-|TRBJ1-3
CSVQGSGNTIYF
TGCAGCGTTCAGGGTAGCGGAAACACCATATATTTT
>TRBV7-3|-|TRBD1|TRBJ2-3
CASSLLGGRGTDTQYF
TGTGCCAGCAGCCTCCTCGGTGGCAGGGGGACAGATACGCAGTATTTT
>TRBV13|-|TRBD2|TRBJ2-2
CASSLGPGGTGELFF
TGTGCCAGCAGCTTAGGACCGGGAGGCACCGGGGAGCTGTTTTTT
>TRBV6-5|-|TRBD1|TRBJ2-5
CASSPGTGEGKTQYF
TGTGCCAGCAGCCCCGGGACAGGGGAAGGGAAGACCCAGTACTTC
>TRBV15|-|TRBD1|TRBJ2-3
CATSARQGASDTQYF
TGTGCCACCAGCGCCCGTCAGGGGGCATCAGATACGCAGTATTTT
>TRBV18|-|TRBD2|TRBJ2-1
CASSPNIASGLYNEQFF
TGTGCCAGCTCACCAAATATAGCTAGCGGGCTATACAATGAGCAGTTCTTC
>TRBV11-2|-|-|TRBJ1-1
CASSLTDYSTEAFF
TGTGCCAGCAGCTTGACAGATTATAGCACTGAAGCTTTCTTT
>TRBV30|once|-|TRBJ1-6
CAWSQGSNSPLHF
TGTGCCTGGAGCCAGGGTAGTAATTCACCCCTCCACTTT
>TRBV4-1|-|TRBD1|TRBJ2-7
CASSHPGQGSYEQYF
TGCGCCAGCAGCCACCCGGGACAGGGTTCCTACGAGCAGTACTTC
>TRBV30|-|-|TRBJ2-1
CAWSRGVEQFF
TGTGCCTGGTCCAGGGGCGTCGAGCAGTTCTTC
>TRBV30|-|-|TRBJ2-3
CAWTVGGSTDTQYF
TGTGCCTGGACGGTAGGCGGGAGCACAGATACGCAGTATTTT
>TRBV5-8|-|TRBD2|TRBJ2-5
CASSLEGLAVQETQYF
TGTGCCAGCAGCTTGGAGGGACTAGCGGTACAAGAGACCCAGTACTTC
>TRBV19|-|-|TRBJ1-6
CASSIGILGNSPLHF
TGTGCCAGTAGTATCGGCATCCTCGGGAATTCACCCCTCCACTTT
>TRBV2|once|TRBD1|TRBJ1-3
CASRTGGNTIYF
TGTGCCAGCCGGACAGGGGGAAACACCATATATTTT
>TRBV2|-|-|TRBJ2-1
CASTKTGDGEQFF
TGTGCCAGCACCAAGACGGGGGACGGTGAGCAGTTCTTC
>TRBV6-5|-|-|TRBJ2-2
CASSYSISGLAGELFF
TGTGCCAGCAGTTACTCGATTTCGGGGTTGGCGGGGGAGCTGTTTTTT
>TRBV28|-|-|TRBJ1-2
CASSRGTAAGGYTF
TGTGCCAGCAGCCGCGGGACGGCCGCTGGTGGCTACACCTTC
>TRBV6-5|-|-|TRBJ1-3
CASSLRERNTIYF
TGTGCCAGCAGCCTGAGGGAGCGGAACACCATATATTTT
>TRBV5-6|-|TRBD1|TRBJ1-2
CASSWGDRGYGYTF
TGTGCCAGCAGCTGGGGGGACAGGGGCTATGGCTACACCTTC
>TRBV19|-|-|TRBJ2-1
CASSIDRGYNEQFF
TGTGCCAGTAGTATAGATCGAGGCTACAATGAGCAGTTCTTC
>TRBV4-2|-|-|TRBJ2-6
CASSQDTTTGSGANVLTF
TGTGCCAGCAGCCAAGACACCACAACAGGGTCCGGGGCCAACGTCCTGACTTTC
>TRBV30|-|-|TRBJ2-1
CAWSGGPSSYNEQFF
TGTGCCTGGAGCGGAGGGCCGAGCTCCTACAATGAGCAGTTCTTC
>TRBV28|once|-|TRBJ2-2
CASRRHLGELFF
TGTGCCAGCAGAAGACATCTCGGGGAGCTGTTTTTT
>TRBV2|-|-|TRBJ1-6
CASSESRNSPLHF
TGTGCCAGCAGTGAATCCCGGAATTCACCCCTCCACTTT
>TRBV18|-|TRBD2|TRBJ2-3
CASSPKTSGGGTDTQYF
TGTGCCAGCTCACCGAAGACTAGCGGGGGGGGCACAGATACGCAGTATTTT
>TRBV19|-|-|TRBJ1-6
CASSNRQDNSPLHF
TGTGCCAGTAGTAACAGACAGGATAATTCACCCCTCCACTTT
>TRBV28|-|-|TRBJ1-5
CASSLRGRGTQPQHF
TGTGCCAGCAGCCTGCGTGGCAGGGGAACCCAGCCCCAGCATTTT
>TRBV5-4|-|TRBD1|TRBJ2-5
CASSGQGDGETQYF
TGTGCCAGCAGCGGACAGGGTGATGGAGAGACCCAGTACTTC
>TRBV11-2|once|-|TRBJ1-1
CASSQRPVEGAFF
TGTGCCAGCAGCCAAAGACCGGTGGAGGGAGCTTTCTTT
>TRBV11-2|-|-|TRBJ1-6
CASSPALDWPNSPLHF
TGTGCCAGCAGCCCCGCCCTAGACTGGCCAAATTCACCCCTCCACTTT
>TRBV9|-|-|TRBJ1-5
CASNGGELYQPQHF
TGTGCCAGCAACGGGGGGGAGCTTTATCAGCCCCAGCATTTT
>TRBV20-1|-|-|TRBJ2-4
CSASPQNIQYF
TGCAGTGCTAGCCCTCAAAACATTCAGTACTTC
>TRBV6-5|-|TRBD2|TRBJ2-3
CASRGLAGGTDTQYF
TGTGCCAGCAGGGGACTAGCGGGAGGCACAGATACGCAGTATTTT
>TRBV24-1|-|-|TRBJ1-2
CATSDPGQSFYGYTF
TGTGCCACCAGTGATCCCGGACAGTCCTTCTATGGCTACACCTTC
>TRBV7-7|-|-|TRBJ2-5
CASSFGAAAETQYF
TGTGCTAGCAGCTTTGGAGCGGCCGCAGAGACCCAGTACTTC
>TRBV11-2|-|-|TRBJ2-1
CASSLGGTRDNEQFF
TGTGCCAGCAGCTTGGGGGGGACACGAGACAATGAGCAGTTCTTC
>TRBV5-5|-|-|TRBJ1-2
CASRLRAGANYGYTF
TGTGCCAGCAGGCTCCGGGCAGGGGCCAACTATGGCTACACCTTC
>TRBV19|-|-|TRBJ1-2
CASSGTGGRSYGYTF
TGTGCCAGTAGTGGCACGGGGGGTAGAAGCTATGGCTACACCTTC
>TRBV30|-|-|TRBJ2-2
CAWSERRNTGELFF
TGTGCCTGGAGTGAACGCAGAAACACCGGGGAGCTGTTTTTT
>TRBV6-5|-|-|TRBJ2-6
CASSYSSSGANVLTF
TGTGCCAGCAGTTACTCGAGCTCTGGGGCCAACGTCCTGACTTTC
>TRBV28|-|-|TRBJ1-2
CASSFDYQGGYTF
TGTGCCAGCAGTTTCGACTATCAAGGGGGCTACACCTTC
>TRBV4-2|-|TRBD1|TRBJ1-1
CASSQVPAQGAEAFF
TGTGCCAGCAGCCAAGTCCCGGCCCAGGGGGCTGAAGCTTTCTTT
>TRBV13|-|-|TRBJ1-3
CASSLTTAYSGNTIYF
TGTGCCAGCAGCCTCACGACAGCCTACTCTGGAAACACCATATATTTT
>TRBV24-1|-|-|TRBJ1-3
CATSDTGVSGNTIYF
TGTGCCACCAGTGATACCGGAGTCTCTGGAAACACCATATATTTT
>TRBV6-1|-|TRBD2|TRBJ2-7
CASSEAYVAGGPGYEQYF
TGTGCCAGCAGTGAAGCGTACGTGGCGGGAGGGCCGGGCTACGAGCAGTACTTC
>TRBV30|-|TRBD2|TRBJ2-1
CAWTRGGTYNEQFF
TGTGCCTGGACTCGCGGGGGGACCTACAATGAGCAGTTCTTC
>TRBV28|few|-|TRBJ2-7
CASRYGQGFEQYF
TGTGCCAGCAGGTACGGTCAGGGGTTCGAGCAGTACTTC
>TRBV6-5|-|-|TRBJ2-2
CASSYSTTAGELFF
TGTGCCAGCAGTTACTCGACGACTGCCGGGGAGCTGTTTTTT
>TRBV12-3/TRBV12-4|-|-|TRBJ1-6
CASSPRQYSPLHF
TGTGCCAGCAGCCCCCGACAGTATTCACCCCTCCACTTT
>TRBV6-5|-|-|TRBJ2-1
CASRYLAGFLNEQFF
TGTGCCAGCCGGTATCTGGCAGGGTTTTTGAATGAGCAGTTCTTC
>TRBV28|once|-|TRBJ2-5
CASSLWTEQETQYF
TGTGCCAGCAGTTTATGGACAGAACAAGAGACCCAGTACTTC
>TRBV7-8|-|-|TRBJ1-2
CASSLSLPGTSGYTF
TGTGCCAGCAGCTTAAGTCTTCCCGGGACAAGTGGCTACACCTTC
>TRBV5-1|-|-|TRBJ1-1
CASRLTGQNTEAFF
TGCGCCAGCAGATTGACGGGACAGAACACTGAAGCTTTCTTT